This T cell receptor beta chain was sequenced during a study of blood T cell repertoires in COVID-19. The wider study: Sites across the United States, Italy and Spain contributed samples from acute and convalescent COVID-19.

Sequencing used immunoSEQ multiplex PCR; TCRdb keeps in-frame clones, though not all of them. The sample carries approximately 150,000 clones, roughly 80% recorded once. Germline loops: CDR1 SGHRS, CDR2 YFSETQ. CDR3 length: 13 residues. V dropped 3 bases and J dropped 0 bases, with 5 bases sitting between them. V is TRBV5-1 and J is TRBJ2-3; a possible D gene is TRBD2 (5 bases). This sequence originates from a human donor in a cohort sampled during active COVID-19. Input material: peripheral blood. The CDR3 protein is CASSWTSTDTQYF. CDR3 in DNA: TGCGCCAGCAGCTGGACTAGCACAGATACGCAGTATTTT.